The clone carrying this T cell receptor (beta chain) was seen more than once but under ten times. The V end lost 0 bases, the J end lost 4 bases, and 9 bases lay between the germline ends. There are 14 residues in the CDR3. The V gene's germline CDR1 is LNHNV and CDR2 YYDKDF (reference sequence). Assay used: immunoSEQ multiplex PCR; TCRdb lists only in-frame clones, some missing. Of about 53,000 clones in the sample, 79% were seen once. This sample is part of a study of OX40 agonist ivuxolimab in advanced cancers. Study as a whole: Ivuxolimab was administered intravenously to patients at 0.01 to 10 mg/kg every 2 weeks.

The genes are TRBV15 and TRBJ1-2; weak D call: TRBD1 (6 bases). Material: CD4+ or CD8+ T cells sorted from blood, obtained in a trial of the OX40 agonist ivuxolimab. This receptor was obtained from an adult with an advanced solid tumor such as melanoma, head and neck, liver or kidney cancer. In DNA, the CDR3 is TGTGCCACCAGCAGAGACCAGGGGTTCTATGGCTACACCTTC. Translated: CATSRDQGFYGYTF. Filled out from reference TRBV15 and TRBJ1-2, the complete variable domain reads DAMVIQNPRYQVTQFGKPVTLSCSQTLNHNVMYWYQQKSSQAPKLLFHYYDKDFNNEADTPDNFQSRRPNTSFCFLDIRSPGLGDTAMYLCATSRDQGFYGYTFGSGTRLTVV.